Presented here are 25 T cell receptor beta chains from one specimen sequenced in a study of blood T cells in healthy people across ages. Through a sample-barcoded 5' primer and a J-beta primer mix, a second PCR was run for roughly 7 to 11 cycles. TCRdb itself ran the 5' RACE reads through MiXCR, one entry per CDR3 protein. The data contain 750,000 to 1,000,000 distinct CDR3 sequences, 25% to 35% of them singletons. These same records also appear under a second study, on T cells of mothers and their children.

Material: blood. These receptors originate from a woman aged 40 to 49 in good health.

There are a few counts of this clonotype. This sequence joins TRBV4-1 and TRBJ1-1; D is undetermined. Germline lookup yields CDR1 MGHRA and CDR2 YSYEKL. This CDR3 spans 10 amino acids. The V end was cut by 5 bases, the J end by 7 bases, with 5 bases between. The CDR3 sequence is CASSGSEAFF. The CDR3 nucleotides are TGCGCCAGCAGCGGGAGTGAAGCTTTCTTT.

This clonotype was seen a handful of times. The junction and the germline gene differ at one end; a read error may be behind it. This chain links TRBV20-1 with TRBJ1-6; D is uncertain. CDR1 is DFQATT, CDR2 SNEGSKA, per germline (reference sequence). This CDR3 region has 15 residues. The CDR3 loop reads CSAREPHGYNLPLHF. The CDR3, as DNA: TGCAGTGCTAGAGAACCGCACGGATATAATTTACCCCTCCACTTT.

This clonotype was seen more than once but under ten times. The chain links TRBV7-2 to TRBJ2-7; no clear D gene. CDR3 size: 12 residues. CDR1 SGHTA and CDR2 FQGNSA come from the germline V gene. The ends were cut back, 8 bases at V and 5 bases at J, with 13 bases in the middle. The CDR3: CASSPRIDEQYF. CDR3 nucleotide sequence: TGTGCCAGCTCTCCAAGGATCGACGAGCAGTACTTC.

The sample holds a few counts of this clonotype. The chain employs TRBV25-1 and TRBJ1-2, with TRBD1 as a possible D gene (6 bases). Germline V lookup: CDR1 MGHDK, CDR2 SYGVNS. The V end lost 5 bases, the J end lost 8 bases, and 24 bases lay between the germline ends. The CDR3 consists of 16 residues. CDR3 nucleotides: TGTGCCAGCAGTCCCTTCTCCGGGACGCCAGGACAGGGCTACACCTTC. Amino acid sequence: CASSPFSGTPGQGYTF.

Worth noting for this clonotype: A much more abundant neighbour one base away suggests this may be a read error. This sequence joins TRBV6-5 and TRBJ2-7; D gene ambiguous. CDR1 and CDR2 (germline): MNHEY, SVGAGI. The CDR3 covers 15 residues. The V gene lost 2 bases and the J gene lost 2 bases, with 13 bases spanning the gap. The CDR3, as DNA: TGTGCCAGCAGTTACGATCCGAAAGGGCCCTACGAGCAGTACTTC. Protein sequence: CASSYDPKGPYEQYF.

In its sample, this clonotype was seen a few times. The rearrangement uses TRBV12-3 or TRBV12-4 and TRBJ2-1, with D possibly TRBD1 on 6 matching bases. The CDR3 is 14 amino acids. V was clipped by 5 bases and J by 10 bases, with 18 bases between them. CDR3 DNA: TGTGCCAGCAGTCGGACAGAAAGCTCGGGGGAGCAGTTCTTC. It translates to CASSRTESSGEQFF.

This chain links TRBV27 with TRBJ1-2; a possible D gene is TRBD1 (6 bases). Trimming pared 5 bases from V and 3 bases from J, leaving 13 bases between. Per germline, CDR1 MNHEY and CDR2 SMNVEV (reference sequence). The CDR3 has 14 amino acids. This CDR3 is CASSTLQGHYGYTF. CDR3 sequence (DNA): TGTGCCAGCAGTACCCTACAGGGCCACTATGGCTACACCTTC.

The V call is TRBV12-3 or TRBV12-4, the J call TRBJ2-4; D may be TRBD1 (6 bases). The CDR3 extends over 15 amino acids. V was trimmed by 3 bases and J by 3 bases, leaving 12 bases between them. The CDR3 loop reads CASSFGGGGKNIQYF. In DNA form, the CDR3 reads TGTGCCAGCAGTTTTGGGGGCGGCGGCAAAAACATTCAGTACTTC.

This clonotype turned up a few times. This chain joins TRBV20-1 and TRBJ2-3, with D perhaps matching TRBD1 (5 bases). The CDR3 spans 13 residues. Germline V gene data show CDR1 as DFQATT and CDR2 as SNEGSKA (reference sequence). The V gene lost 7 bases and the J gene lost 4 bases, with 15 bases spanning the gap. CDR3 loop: CSVWGFTSDTQYF. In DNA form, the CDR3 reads TGCAGTGTCTGGGGCTTTACCTCAGATACGCAGTATTTT.

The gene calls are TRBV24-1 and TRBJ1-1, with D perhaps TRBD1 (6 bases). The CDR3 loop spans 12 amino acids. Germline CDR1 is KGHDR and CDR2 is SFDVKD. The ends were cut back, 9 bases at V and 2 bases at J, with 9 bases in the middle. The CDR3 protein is CATRDNNTEAFF. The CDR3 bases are TGTGCCACCCGGGACAACAACACTGAAGCTTTCTTT.

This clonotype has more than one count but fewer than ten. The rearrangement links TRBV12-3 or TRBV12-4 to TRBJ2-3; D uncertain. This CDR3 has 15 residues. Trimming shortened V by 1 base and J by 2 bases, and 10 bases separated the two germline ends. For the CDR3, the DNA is TGTGCCAGCAGTTTAGAGCTAGTGTCCACAGATACGCAGTATTTT. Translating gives CASSLELVSTDTQYF.

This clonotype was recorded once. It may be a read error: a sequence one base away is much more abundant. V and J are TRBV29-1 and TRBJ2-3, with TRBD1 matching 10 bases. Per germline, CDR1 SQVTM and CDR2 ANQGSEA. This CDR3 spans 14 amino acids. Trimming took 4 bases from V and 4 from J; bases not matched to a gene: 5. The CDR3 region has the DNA TGCAGCGTTGTAGGAGGGACAGGGGCAGATACGCAGTATTTT. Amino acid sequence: CSVVGGTGADTQYF.

CDR3: CALSPGPGTDTQYF. CDR3 bases: TGTGCCCTATCCCCGGGGCCCGGCACAGATACGCAGTATTTT. The rearrangement links TRBV7-9 to TRBJ2-3; D might be TRBD1 or TRBD2, each matching 5 bases. Per germline, CDR1 SEHNR and CDR2 FQNEAQ (reference sequence). Trimming removed 11 bases from V and 1 base from J, with 16 bases in between. The CDR3 runs 14 residues.

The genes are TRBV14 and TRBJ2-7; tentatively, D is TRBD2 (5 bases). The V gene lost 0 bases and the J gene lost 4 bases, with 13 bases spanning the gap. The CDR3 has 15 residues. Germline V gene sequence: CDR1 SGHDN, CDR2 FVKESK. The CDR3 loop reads CASSQDMRVWYEQYF. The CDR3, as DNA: TGTGCCAGCAGCCAAGATATGAGGGTGTGGTACGAGCAGTACTTC. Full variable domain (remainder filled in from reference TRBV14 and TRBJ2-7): EAGVTQFPSHSVIEKGQTVTLRCDPISGHDNLYWYRRVMGKEIKFLLHFVKESKQDESGMPNNRFLAERTGGTYSTLKVQPAELEDSGVYFCASSQDMRVWYEQYFGPGTRLTVT.

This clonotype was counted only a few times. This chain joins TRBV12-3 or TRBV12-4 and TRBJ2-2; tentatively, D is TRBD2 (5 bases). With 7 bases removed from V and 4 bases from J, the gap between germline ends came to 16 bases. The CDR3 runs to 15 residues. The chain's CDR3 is CASTGIARPTGELFF. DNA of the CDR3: TGTGCCAGCACCGGCATAGCGCGGCCCACCGGGGAGCTGTTTTTT.

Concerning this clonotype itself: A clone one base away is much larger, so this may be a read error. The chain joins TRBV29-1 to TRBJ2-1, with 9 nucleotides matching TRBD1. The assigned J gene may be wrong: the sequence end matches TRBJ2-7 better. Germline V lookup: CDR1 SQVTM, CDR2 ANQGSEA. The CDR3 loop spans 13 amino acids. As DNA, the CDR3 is TGCAGCGTTGGGGACAGGGTTTACAATGAGCAGTACTTC. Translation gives CSVGDRVYNEQYF.

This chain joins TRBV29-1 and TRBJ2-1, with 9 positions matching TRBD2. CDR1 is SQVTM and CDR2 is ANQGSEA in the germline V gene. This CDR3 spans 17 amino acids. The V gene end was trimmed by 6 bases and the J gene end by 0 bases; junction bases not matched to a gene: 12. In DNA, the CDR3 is TGCAGCGTGGCCGCCGTGGGACTAGCTGTCTCCTACAATGAGCAGTTCTTC. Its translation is CSVAAVGLAVSYNEQFF.

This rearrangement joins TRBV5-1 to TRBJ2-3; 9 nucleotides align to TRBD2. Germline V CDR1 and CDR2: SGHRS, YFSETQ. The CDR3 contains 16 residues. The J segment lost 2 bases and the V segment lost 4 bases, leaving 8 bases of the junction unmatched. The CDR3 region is CASSQSASGVTDTQYF. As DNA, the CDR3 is TGCGCCAGCAGCCAGTCCGCTAGCGGGGTCACAGATACGCAGTATTTT. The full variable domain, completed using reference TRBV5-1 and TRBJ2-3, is KAGVTQTPRYLIKTRGQQVTLSCSPISGHRSVSWYQQTPGQGLQFLFEYFSETQRNKGNFPGRFSGRQFSNSRSEMNVSTLELGDSALYLCASSQSASGVTDTQYFGPGTRLTVL.

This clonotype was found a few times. In nucleotides, the CDR3 is TGCGCCAGCAGCCTGACCAAGGCCAGGGATGAGCAGTTCTTC. Protein sequence: CASSLTKARDEQFF. The gene calls are TRBV4-1 and TRBJ2-1; D is perhaps TRBD1 (5 bases). The CDR3 has 14 residues. Germline V gene lookup returns CDR1 MGHRA and CDR2 YSYEKL. Trimming pared 4 bases from V and 8 bases from J, leaving 15 bases between.

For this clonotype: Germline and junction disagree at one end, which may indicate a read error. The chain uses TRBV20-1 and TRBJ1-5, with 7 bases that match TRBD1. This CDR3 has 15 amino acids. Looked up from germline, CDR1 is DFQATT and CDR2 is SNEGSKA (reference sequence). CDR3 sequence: CSALTGADSNQPQHF. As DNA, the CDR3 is TGCAGTGCCCTAACAGGGGCTGATAGCAATCAGCCCCAGCATTTC.

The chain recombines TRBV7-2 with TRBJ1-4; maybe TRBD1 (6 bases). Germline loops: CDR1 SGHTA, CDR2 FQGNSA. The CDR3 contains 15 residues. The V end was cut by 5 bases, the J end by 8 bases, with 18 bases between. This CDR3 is CASSEGYRGGEKLFF. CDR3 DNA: TGTGCCAGCAGCGAGGGGTATAGGGGGGGCGAAAAACTGTTTTTT.

In DNA, the CDR3 is TGTGCCAGCAGCTTAGGGCCAGGGCGGAATCAGCCCCAGCATTTT. It translates to CASSLGPGRNQPQHF. This rearrangement joins TRBV7-9 to TRBJ1-5, with D tentatively TRBD1 (5 bases). The CDR3 is 15 amino acids. V was cut by 1 base and J by 4 bases, with 11 bases left in between. Germline V gene data show CDR1 as SEHNR and CDR2 as FQNEAQ (reference sequence).

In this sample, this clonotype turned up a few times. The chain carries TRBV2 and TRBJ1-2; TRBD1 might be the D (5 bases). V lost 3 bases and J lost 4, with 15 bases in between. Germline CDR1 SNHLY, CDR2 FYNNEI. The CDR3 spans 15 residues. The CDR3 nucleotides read TGTGCCAGCAGTGATGGTCTGATGGGGCTCTATGGCTACACCTTC. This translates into CASSDGLMGLYGYTF.

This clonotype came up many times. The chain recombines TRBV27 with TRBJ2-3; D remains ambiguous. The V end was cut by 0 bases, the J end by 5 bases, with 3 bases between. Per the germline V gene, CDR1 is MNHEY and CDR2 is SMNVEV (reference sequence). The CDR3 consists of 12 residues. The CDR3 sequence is CASSLSQDTQYF. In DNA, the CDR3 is TGTGCCAGCAGTTTATCACAAGATACGCAGTATTTT.

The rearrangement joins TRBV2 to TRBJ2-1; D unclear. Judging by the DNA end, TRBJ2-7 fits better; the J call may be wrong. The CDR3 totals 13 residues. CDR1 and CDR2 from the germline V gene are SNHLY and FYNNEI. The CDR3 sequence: CASSPTTYNEQYF. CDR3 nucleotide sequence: TGTGCCAGCAGTCCAACTACCTACAATGAGCAGTACTTC.